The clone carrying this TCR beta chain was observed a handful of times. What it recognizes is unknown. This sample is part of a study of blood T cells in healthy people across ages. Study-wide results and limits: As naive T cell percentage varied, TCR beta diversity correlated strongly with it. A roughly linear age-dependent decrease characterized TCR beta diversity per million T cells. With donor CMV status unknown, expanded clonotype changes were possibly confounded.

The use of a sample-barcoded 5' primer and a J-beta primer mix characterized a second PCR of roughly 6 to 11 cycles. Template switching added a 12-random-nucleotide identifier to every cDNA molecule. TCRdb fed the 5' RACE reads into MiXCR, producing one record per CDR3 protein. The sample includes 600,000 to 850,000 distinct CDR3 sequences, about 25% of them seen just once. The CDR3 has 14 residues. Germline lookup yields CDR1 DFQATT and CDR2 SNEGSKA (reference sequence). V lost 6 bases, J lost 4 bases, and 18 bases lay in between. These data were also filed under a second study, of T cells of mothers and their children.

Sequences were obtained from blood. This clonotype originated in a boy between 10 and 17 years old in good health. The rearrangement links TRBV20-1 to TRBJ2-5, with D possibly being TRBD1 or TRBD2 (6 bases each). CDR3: CSARGGTAPETQYF. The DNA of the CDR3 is TGCAGTGCCCGAGGGGGGACGGCCCCAGAGACCCAGTACTTC.